This is a list of T cell receptor beta chains from one sample in a study of identical twins. TCRdb fed the 5' RACE reads into MiXCR, producing one record per CDR3 protein. This sample has roughly 1.6 million distinct CDR3 sequences, with 25% to 35% found just once. The specimen sequenced was cord blood. The receptors shown here come from a newborn girl in good health. Each CDR3 is given with its conserved first and last residue. A D gene is named only where the DNA matches it firmly. For some rows the clone size is stated as once, few or many, or as a class when expanded; others skip it.

TGCAGTGCGCCGCTTCGACCCGAGGGAATCTATGGCTACACCTTC,CSAPLRPEGIYGYTF,-,TRBJ1-2,-,TRBV20-1
TGTGCCAGCCCTCCGGGATACACTGAAGCTTTCTTT,CASPPGYTEAFF,few,TRBJ1-1,-,TRBV6-4
TGTGCCAGCAGTTACGTCCAGGAAGGTGAAAAACTGTTTTTT,CASSYVQEGEKLFF,-,TRBJ1-4,-,TRBV6-6
TGTGCCAGCAGTACAGGCGGGGGGAGCACTGAAGCTTTCTTT,CASSTGGGSTEAFF,-,TRBJ1-1,-,TRBV6-5
TGTGCCTTAGCTTCGGGACTAGCCGATGAGCAGTTCTTC,CALASGLADEQFF,few,TRBJ2-1,TRBD2,TRBV6-6
TGCAGTGCGGGCTACAGGGGCTTCCTTTATGGCTACACCTTC,CSAGYRGFLYGYTF,-,TRBJ1-2,TRBD1,TRBV20-1
TGTGCCAGCAGCCAAGAAGGACTAGCGGGGGGTCCCACCGGGGAGCTGTTTTTT,CASSQEGLAGGPTGELFF,-,TRBJ2-2,TRBD2,TRBV3-1
TGCAGTGCTAGAAAATGGAGCGGGGACCAAGAGACCCAGTACTTC,CSARKWSGDQETQYF,-,TRBJ2-5,TRBD2,TRBV20-1
TGTGCCAGCAGTGAGGTGGGGCAGGCCAAAAACATTCAGTACTTC,CASSEVGQAKNIQYF,-,TRBJ2-4,-,TRBV2
TGCAGCGTTGGGAAGGGGAAAGAGACCCAGTACTTC,CSVGKGKETQYF,many,TRBJ2-5,-,TRBV29-1
TGTGCCAGCAGCCAAGGCGTGCGGCGGAGCTCCTATAATTCACCCCTCCACTTT,CASSQGVRRSSYNSPLHF,few,TRBJ1-6,-,TRBV14
TGCAGTGCTATGGGGGAAGCGAACACCGGGGAGCTGTTTTTT,CSAMGEANTGELFF,-,TRBJ2-2,-,TRBV20-1
TGTGCCATCAGGGTCGGGACTAGCGGGGGGGCCCTCAATGAGCAGTTCTTC,CAIRVGTSGGALNEQFF,-,TRBJ2-1,TRBD2,TRBV10-3
TGTGCCAGCAGCTTAGAGGGCGCTCGGAATCAGCCCCAGCATTTT,CASSLEGARNQPQHF,many,TRBJ1-5,-,TRBV11-2
TGTGCCAGCAGCTTATCTGATGTCCTCGAGCAGTACTTC,CASSLSDVLEQYF,few,TRBJ2-7,-,TRBV7-2
TGCGCCAGCAGTCCCGGGAGCTCGGAGACCCAGTTCTTC,CASSPGSSETQFF,-,TRBJ2-1,-,TRBV10-2
TGCAGTGCTAGAGCGCAGCCACGTACTAGGGAGAGCCGCAATAAGCAGTACTTC,CSARAQPRTRESRNKQYF,-,TRBJ2-5,-,TRBV20-1
TGTGCCAGTAGTTCCTATTACTACGGGAATTCACCCCTCCACTTT,CASSSYYYGNSPLHF,few,TRBJ1-6,-,TRBV19
TGTGCCAGCAGTTTACTAGCGGACACAGATACGCAGTATTTT,CASSLLADTDTQYF,many,TRBJ2-3,TRBD2,TRBV12-3/TRBV12-4
TGCAGTGCAGTAGAGGGTTACGAGCAGTACTTC,CSAVEGYEQYF,-,TRBJ2-7,-,TRBV20-1
TGCAGTGCTAGAGAGACGAAGCCAACGGACAATGAGCAGTTCTTC,CSARETKPTDNEQFF,-,TRBJ2-1,-,TRBV20-1
TGTGCCAGCACCGGGGGACCACACACAGATACGCAGTATTTT,CASTGGPHTDTQYF,few,TRBJ2-3,-,TRBV2
TGTGCCAGCAGTGAATTAACAGGGAAAAGGGGCTACACCTTC,CASSELTGKRGYTF,-,TRBJ1-2,-,TRBV6-1
TGCAGTGCTAGGGCGCCGGGCGGCTACACCTTC,CSARAPGGYTF,-,TRBJ1-2,-,TRBV20-1